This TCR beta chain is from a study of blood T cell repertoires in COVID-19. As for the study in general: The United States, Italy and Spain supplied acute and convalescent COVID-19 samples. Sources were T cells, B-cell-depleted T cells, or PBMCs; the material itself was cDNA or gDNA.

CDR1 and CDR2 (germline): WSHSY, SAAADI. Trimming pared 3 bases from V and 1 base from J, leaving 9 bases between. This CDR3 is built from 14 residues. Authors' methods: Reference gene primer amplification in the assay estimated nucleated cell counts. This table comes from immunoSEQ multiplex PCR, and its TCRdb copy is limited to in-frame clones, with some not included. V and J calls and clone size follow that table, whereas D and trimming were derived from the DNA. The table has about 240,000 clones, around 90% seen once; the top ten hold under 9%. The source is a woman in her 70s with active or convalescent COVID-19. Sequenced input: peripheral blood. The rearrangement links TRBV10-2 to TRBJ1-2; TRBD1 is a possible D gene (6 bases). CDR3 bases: TGCGCCAGCAGTGAACCGGGACATAACTATGGCTACACCTTC. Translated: CASSEPGHNYGYTF.